This entry is about one T cell receptor beta chain. This CDR3 has 15 residues. V gave up 0 bases and J gave up 4 bases, with 12 bases separating them. The germline CDR1 and CDR2 sequences are SEHNR and FQNEAQ (reference sequence). The immunoSEQ assay amplified TCRB CDR3 from up to roughly 2 ug DNA. This table comes from immunoSEQ multiplex PCR, and its TCRdb copy is limited to in-frame clones, with some not included. The data hold about 99,000 clones, with roughly 79% observed a single time. The data derive from a study of glioma-infiltrating T cells after dendritic cell vaccination. Study-wide context: The vaccine used monocyte-derived dendritic cells pulsed overnight with autologous tumor lysate.

PBMC sampling occurred before vaccination, two weeks after the third dose, and at progression. The TCR comes from a human donor with glioblastoma. Sequencing was performed on blood, taken before dendritic cell vaccination. The rearrangement joins TRBV7-9 to TRBJ1-1, with D unresolved. The CDR3 nucleotides read TGTGCCAGCAGCTTAGCAGGAGGGTTCGGCACTGAAGCTTTCTTT. Encoded protein: CASSLAGGFGTEAFF.